This T cell receptor (beta chain) came from a study of T cells after posttransplantation cyclophosphamide. Assay used: immunoSEQ multiplex PCR; TCRdb lists only in-frame clones, some missing. The table lists tens of thousands of clones, with no singletons. This clone was detected many times. This clonotype originated in a man aged 30 to 39 in good health and a related stem cell transplant donor. The sample taken for sequencing was PBMCs.

DNA for the CDR3: TGTGCCACCAGTGATGCGGGACAGGGTGTCACACTAGTTACGCAGTATTTT. Residues: CATSDAGQGVTLVTQYF. This rearrangement joins TRBV24-1 to TRBJ2-3, with 9 positions matching TRBD1. Trimming cost V 3 bases and J 8 bases; bases outside gene matches: 14. This CDR3 region has 17 residues. Germline loops: CDR1 KGHDR, CDR2 SFDVKD.